This TCR beta chain originates from a study of cytomegalovirus exposure and HLA in healthy donors. The CDR3 sequence is 12 residues long. Looked up from germline, CDR1 is MNHNS and CDR2 is SASEGT. With 6 bases clipped from V and 5 bases from J, the junction kept 3 bases outside the gene matches. It was with 60 Vbeta and 13 Jbeta primers that the PCR ran. The protocol was immunoSEQ multiplex PCR, while the TCRdb copy is restricted to in-frame clones and leaves out a portion. The sample holds approximately 160,000 clones, approximately 80% seen once. Study results and caveats: Presence/absence analyses rested on an assumption that sequencing depth was roughly uniform across donors. In a later analysis, donors in an Asian-associated ancestry cluster reportedly had fewer N-insertions in productive TCRs than the cohort mean. Accurate HLA-A and HLA-B prediction from TCR beta sequences was reported for most subjects. Previously analyzed data showed that most TCR beta V segments were productive at a frequency of about 87% or about 30%.

About this clone itself: Antigen specificity is unknown.

The sequence was obtained from a woman between 18 and 30 years old in good health and CMV-seronegative. The V and J genes are TRBV6-1 and TRBJ1-2, with 7 bases identical to TRBD1. The sequencing sample was made of PBMCs. CDR3 DNA sequence: TGTGCCAGCAGGGGACAGCCTTATGGCTACACCTTC. It translates to CASRGQPYGYTF.